The subject of this entry is one TCR beta chain. What it recognizes is unknown. The data belong to a study of CXCR3-negative and CXCR3-positive naive CD8 T cells. The CDR3 contains 17 residues. From germline, CDR1 is ENHRY and CDR2 SYGVKD. Libraries of TRB cDNA were made by 5' RACE and carried UMIs. TCRdb re-called the 5' RACE reads and catalogs CDR3 proteins one per entry, DNA excluded. The table counts about 89,000 distinct CDR3 sequences; approximately 1.1% lies in the top ten. With more than 250,000 cells each, the CD8+ T cell subsets were individually sorted in triplicate. Naive CD8+ T cells showed CD45RO-CCR7+CD27+CD95-. Points from the study as a whole: The study found more hydrophobic TRB CDR3s in CXCR3-positive naive cells than in CXCR3-negative naive cells.

The rearrangement uses TRBV10-3 and TRBJ2-1; TCRdb selects TRBD2, and the lack of DNA leaves this call unchecked. The clonotype comes from a human donor in good health. Some clones in this sample may be carry-over from other donors' samples. What was sequenced was naive CXCR3+ CD8+ T cells from blood. Subset of the sample: CD45RO-CCR7+CD27+CD95- naive CD8+ T cells expressing CXCR3 (TNR3+). The CDR3 is CAISESLGLAGDNEQFF.